Presented here are 26 T cell receptor beta chains from one specimen sequenced in a study of beta chain features in type 1 diabetes. cDNA synthesis used the whole RNA isolate, giving expressed TCRB sequences. Measured with immunoSEQ multiplex PCR; TCRdb has only the in-frame clones, and not every one. The repertoire holds 110,000 to 150,000 clones, with 6.9% as singletons. The source material was central memory CD4+ T cells from blood. These receptors originate from a woman aged 25-40 years in good health.

This clone was detected only a few times. CDR3: CASSPKVTSGRAQLSYEQYF. The CDR3 DNA reads TGTGCCAGCAGCCCCAAAGTGACTAGCGGGAGGGCCCAACTCTCCTACGAGCAGTACTTC. The genes are TRBV4-2 and TRBJ2-7; 14 bases map to TRBD2. The CDR3 contains 20 residues. V shed 4 bases and J 0 bases; nucleotides not matched to a gene: 14. Germline lookup yields CDR1 LGHNA and CDR2 YNFKEQ.

This clone has a count of ten or more. The chain is built from TRBV7-9 and TRBJ2-1; D may be TRBD2 (6 bases). Germline V lookup: CDR1 SEHNR, CDR2 FQNEAQ (reference sequence). The CDR3 loop spans 14 amino acids. Deletions cut 3 bases from V and 8 bases from J, with 14 bases between. CDR3 in DNA: TGTGCCAGCAGCTTTGCGGGACCCTGGGATGAGCAGTTCTTC. As protein: CASSFAGPWDEQFF.

This clone turned up a few times. V and J are TRBV28 and TRBJ1-5; the D gene is possibly TRBD1 (6 bases). CDR1 and CDR2 (germline): MDHEN, SYDVKM. V was trimmed by 2 bases and J by 4 bases, leaving 9 bases between them. The CDR3 consists of 14 residues. Written as DNA, the CDR3 is TGTGCCAGCAGTTTAGACAGGCTAAATCAGCCCCAGCATTTT. This encodes CASSLDRLNQPQHF.

The chain links TRBV5-1 to TRBJ2-1; D possibly corresponds to TRBD2 (5 bases). The V and J ends lost 2 bases and 3 bases respectively, with 9 bases between them. CDR3 length equals 14 residues. In germline, CDR1 is SGHRS, CDR2 YFSETQ. The CDR3 loop reads CASSLTGLYNEQFF. CDR3 DNA sequence: TGCGCCAGCAGCTTAACCGGACTCTACAATGAGCAGTTCTTC.

The chain combines TRBV5-1 with TRBJ2-6; a possible D gene is TRBD1 (6 bases). V lost 5 bases to trimming and J lost 4 bases, with 10 bases between them. From germline, CDR1 is SGHRS and CDR2 YFSETQ. The CDR3 runs 14 residues. CDR3 sequence reads: CASRTGSGANVLTF. The CDR3 nucleotides are TGCGCCAGCAGAACAGGGTCCGGGGCCAACGTCCTGACTTTC. The entire variable domain, with the rest obtained from reference TRBV5-1 and TRBJ2-6, is as follows: KAGVTQTPRYLIKTRGQQVTLSCSPISGHRSVSWYQQTPGQGLQFLFEYFSETQRNKGNFPGRFSGRQFSNSRSEMNVSTLELGDSALYLCASRTGSGANVLTFGAGSRLTVL.

The CDR3 DNA reads TGTGCCAGCTCACCCCGGGAACAAGAGACCCAGTACTTC. It yields the protein CASSPREQETQYF. The rearrangement joins TRBV18 to TRBJ2-5; possibly TRBD2 for D (5 bases). Germline assignment: CDR1 KGHSH and CDR2 LQKENI. The CDR3 loop spans 13 amino acids. V shed 3 bases and J shed 2 bases, with 7 bases lying between them.

This clone was counted many times. This chain links TRBV4-3 with TRBJ2-1; TRBD2 aligns across 9 bases. The ends lost 0 bases at V and 5 bases at J; junction bases unmatched: 5. The CDR3 runs 16 residues. Germline CDR1 reads LGHNA; CDR2 reads YSLEER. CDR3 nucleotides: TGCGCCAGCAGCCAAGATTCTAGCGGGATCGACAATGAGCAGTTCTTC. Amino acid sequence: CASSQDSSGIDNEQFF.

This clone was recorded at least ten times. The chain recombines TRBV7-9 with TRBJ2-1; D may be TRBD1 (5 bases). V gave up 6 bases and J gave up 3 bases, with 12 bases separating them. Germline V CDR1 and CDR2: SEHNR, FQNEAQ (reference sequence). The CDR3 is made up of 14 amino acids. CDR3 DNA: TGTGCCAGCAGTCGCGTAGGGGACTACAATGAGCAGTTCTTC. This translates into CASSRVGDYNEQFF.

This clone was seen a handful of times. The V and J genes are TRBV19 and TRBJ2-5; tentatively, D is TRBD1 (5 bases). CDR1 is LNHDA, CDR2 SQIVND, per germline (reference sequence). This CDR3 has 13 residues. V dropped 4 bases and J dropped 2 bases, with 8 bases sitting between them. CDR3 DNA: TGTGCCAGTAGTAATGACAGACAAGAGACCCAGTACTTC. Amino acids: CASSNDRQETQYF.

V is TRBV19 and J is TRBJ2-7, with 11 bases that match TRBD2. The CDR3 is made up of 15 amino acids. Germline V gives CDR1 LNHDA, CDR2 SQIVND (reference sequence). V lost 4 bases and J lost 5; bases outside the gene matches: 7. The CDR3 here is CASSTPLAGGHEQYF. As DNA, the CDR3 is TGTGCCAGTAGTACCCCCCTAGCGGGAGGACACGAGCAGTACTTC.

In this sample, this clone turned up a few times. The chain couples TRBV16 to TRBJ2-1, with 7 bases that match TRBD2. Unmatched junction bases numbered 7, after V lost 0 bases and J lost 14 bases. The germline V gene encodes CDR1 KGHSY and CDR2 FQNENV. This CDR3 is built from 13 residues. CDR3 coding DNA: TGTGCCAGCAGCCAATCAAGTAGGGCGGGGGAGTTCTTC. It is translated as CASSQSSRAGEFF.

The genes are TRBV7-2 and TRBJ2-4; 8 positions match TRBD1. V gave up 6 bases and J gave up 1 base; unmatched junction bases: 8. Germline V gene lookup returns CDR1 SGHTA and CDR2 FQGNSA. This CDR3 region has 16 residues. CDR3 amino acids: CASSFGQGAAKNIQYF. The CDR3 DNA is TGTGCCAGCAGTTTTGGACAGGGCGCCGCCAAAAACATTCAGTACTTC.

This clone was seen a handful of times. The V and J genes are TRBV12-5 and TRBJ1-2; D unclear. The V end lost 5 bases, the J end lost 0 bases, and 7 bases lay between the germline ends. The germline gives CDR1 LGHNT, CDR2 FRNRAP. This CDR3 contains 13 residues. CDR3 loop: CASGTGANYGYTF. In nucleotides, the CDR3 is TGTGCTAGTGGTACCGGGGCTAACTATGGCTACACCTTC.

The sample holds many counts of this clone. The genes are TRBV28 and TRBJ2-1, with 8 bases matching TRBD2. With V trimmed by 6 bases and J by 2 bases, 6 bases remained unmatched. Germline V gene lookup returns CDR1 MDHEN and CDR2 SYDVKM. CDR3 length: 15 residues. CDR3 protein: CASSSSGSAYNEQFF. CDR3 DNA sequence: TGTGCCAGCAGCTCCAGCGGGAGCGCCTACAATGAGCAGTTCTTC.

V and J are TRBV14 and TRBJ2-5; a weak D match, TRBD1 (6 bases). The CDR3 is 14 residues long. Per the germline V gene, CDR1 is SGHDN and CDR2 is FVKESK. V lost 9 bases and J lost 2, with 16 bases in between. This CDR3 is CASSLNRAQETQYF. The CDR3 bases are TGTGCCAGTAGTTTGAACAGGGCTCAAGAGACCCAGTACTTC.

The chain carries TRBV2 and TRBJ1-2; the match to TRBD1 covers 7 bases. Trimming removed 4 bases from V and 2 bases from J; junction bases left unmatched: 7. Germline V gene lookup returns CDR1 SNHLY and CDR2 FYNNEI. The CDR3 sequence is 15 residues long. The CDR3 sequence: CASSVTGRGNYGYTF. CDR3 DNA sequence: TGTGCCAGCAGTGTGACAGGGCGGGGCAACTATGGCTACACCTTC.

The J gene is TRBJ1-1, the V gene TRBV28; D gene uncertain. This CDR3 has 11 residues. CDR1 is MDHEN, CDR2 SYDVKM, per germline. V was pared by 8 bases and J by 0 bases, with 4 bases between. CDR3 residues: CASLMNTEAFF. The CDR3 coding sequence is TGTGCCAGCCTAATGAACACTGAAGCTTTCTTT.

This clone turned up a few times. This chain joins TRBV7-8 and TRBJ2-1; D is uncertain. V was pared by 0 bases and J by 0 bases, with 6 bases between. There are 15 residues in the CDR3. CDR1 is SGHVS and CDR2 is FQNEAQ in the germline V gene. The CDR3 reads CASSLAPSSYNEQFF. The DNA for the CDR3 is TGTGCCAGCAGCTTAGCCCCGAGCTCCTACAATGAGCAGTTCTTC.

The chain carries TRBV5-4 and TRBJ1-2; perhaps TRBD1 as D (6 bases). Germline V gene sequence: CDR1 SGHNT, CDR2 YYREEE (reference sequence). With 4 bases removed from V and 3 bases from J, the gap between germline ends came to 10 bases. This CDR3 is 13 amino acids long. The CDR3 loop is CASSSGGDYGYTF. The CDR3 DNA reads as TGTGCCAGCAGCAGCGGGGGCGACTATGGCTACACCTTC.

This clone was seen more than once but under ten times. The genes are TRBV7-2 and TRBJ1-1; D gene uncertain. CDR3 size: 14 residues. The germline V gene encodes CDR1 SGHTA and CDR2 FQGNSA. V was pared by 0 bases and J by 4 bases, with 9 bases between. The CDR3, as DNA: TGTGCCAGCAGCTTAGCGTCAGGTAGCACTGAAGCTTTCTTT. It translates to CASSLASGSTEAFF.

The chain employs TRBV7-8 and TRBJ2-7; TRBD2 matches at 11 bases. The CDR3 has 17 amino acids. Trimming at V came to 8 bases and at J to 7 bases, leaving 19 bases not matched to a gene. Germline V gene data show CDR1 as SGHVS and CDR2 as FQNEAQ. CDR3 nucleotides: TGTGCCAGCCGAATATTGGGACTAGCGGCCCCCACGGGAGAGCAGTACTTC. It encodes CASRILGLAAPTGEQYF. The whole variable domain, filled in from reference TRBV7-8 and TRBJ2-7, reads GAGVSQSPRYKVAKRGQDVALRCDPISGHVSLFWYQQALGQGPEFLTYFQNEAQLDKSGLPSDRFFAERPEGSVSTLKIQRTQQEDSAVYLCASRILGLAAPTGEQYFGPGTRLTVT.

This clone was observed a handful of times. This chain joins TRBV6-1 and TRBJ1-2; tentatively, D is TRBD1 (5 bases). The CDR3 contains 10 residues. V was cut by 7 bases and J by 8 bases, with 8 bases left in between. Germline lookup yields CDR1 MNHNS and CDR2 SASEGT. CDR3 in DNA: TGTGCCAGCAAACAGGTCGGCTACACCTTC. Translation gives CASKQVGYTF.

This clone was counted at least ten times. The chain has TRBV6-4 and TRBJ2-3; TRBD2 is a possible D gene (6 bases). V shed 3 bases and J shed 6 bases, with 13 bases lying between them. Germline assignment: CDR1 MRHNA and CDR2 SNTAGT. The CDR3 spans 14 residues. CDR3 bases: TGTGCCAGCAGTGATTTACACGGGAGCGATACGCAGTATTTT. Its translation: CASSDLHGSDTQYF.

Points on this clone: Germline is not matched at one junction end, which may reflect a read error. The rearrangement joins TRBV7-9 to TRBJ2-3, with 10 bases matching TRBD2. CDR1 is SEHNR and CDR2 is FQNEAQ in the germline V gene (reference sequence). The CDR3 has 14 residues. CDR3 residues: CASSLAGASDTQYF. The CDR3 DNA is TGTGCCAGCAGCCTAGCGGGAGCCTCAGATACGCAGTATTTT. The whole variable domain, remainder taken from reference TRBV7-9 and TRBJ2-3, is DTGVSQNPRHKITKRGQNVTFRCDPISEHNRLYWYRQTLGQGPEFLTYFQNEAQLEKSRLLSDRFSAERPKGSFSTLEIQRTEQGDSAMYLCASSLAGASDTQYFGPGTRLTVL.

This clone was counted once. The chain links TRBV7-9 to TRBJ2-3; no clear D gene. CDR3 size: 16 residues. The V end was cut by 1 base, the J end by 0 bases, with 11 bases between. Germline V gene lookup returns CDR1 SEHNR and CDR2 FQNEAQ (reference sequence). Written as DNA, the CDR3 is TGTGCCAGCAGCTTAGTGCTCGAAGCTAGCACAGATACGCAGTATTTT. Its protein product is CASSLVLEASTDTQYF.

A few counts support this clone. The V gene is TRBV28, the J gene TRBJ1-4; D unclear. With 6 bases removed from V and 4 bases from J, the gap between germline ends came to 12 bases. Per germline, CDR1 MDHEN and CDR2 SYDVKM. The CDR3 is 14 residues long. CDR3 residues: CASRTGMDNEKLFF. Written as DNA, the CDR3 is TGTGCCAGCAGAACCGGGATGGATAATGAAAAACTGTTTTTT.